This T cell receptor (beta chain) was observed in a study of glioma-infiltrating T cells after dendritic cell vaccination (dated by TCRdb to the mid-2010s). Background on the whole study: Of the roughly 15 glioblastoma patients in the cohort, all drawn from Phase I and II dendritic cell vaccination trials, 9 were newly diagnosed and 6 had recurrent disease. Between the early 2000s and the early 2010s, the patients were given dendritic cell vaccination pulsed with autologous tumor lysate. The vaccine was prepared from monocyte-derived dendritic cells that were cultured for roughly seven days with IL-4 and GM-CSF and then pulsed overnight with autologous tumor lysate. Each patient was given three intradermal dendritic cell vaccine injections, spaced two weeks apart, in the arm below the axilla. In glioblastoma patients vaccinated with dendritic cells, deep sequencing of TCR beta CDR3 regions served to measure tumor-infiltrating lymphocyte content and to compare repertoires between tumor and blood. Survival after dendritic cell vaccination was correlated with TCR sequencing metrics, including TIL content and tumor-blood repertoire overlap.

Its CDR3 holds 19 amino acids, cysteine through phenylalanine. Only CDR3 DNA is held: 57 bases, read in frame from base 1. Taken from the germline V gene, the CDR1 and CDR2 loops are SGHVS and FQNEAQ. For this chain, trimming is 1 base at the V end and 5 bases at the J end, and the number of junction bases without a gene match is 16. Notes on this clone: Its target antigen remains unknown. It has no much larger one-base neighbor in the sample; base qualities were not kept.

Study-wide conclusions, independent of this receptor: The TCR overlap response model with three groups was called speculative and said to need prospective validation. Higher estimated pretreatment TIL content predicted longer time to progression and overall survival after dendritic cell vaccination. No direct relationship between TCR clonality and survival was found, suggesting that a diverse polyclonal response may matter. The cohort was small and heterogeneous, and full blood and tumor sets were available for few patients, with initial-recurrent tumor pairs available for even fewer patients.

To be selected, patients needed enough residual fresh-frozen tumor tissue and more than two years of available survival data. Although molecular status otherwise differed among the glioblastoma patients, no patient had an isocitrate dehydrogenase mutation. PBMC were collected before vaccination, two weeks after the third vaccination, and at tumor progression when it occurred. Genomic DNA was extracted with the Qiagen DNeasy Blood extraction Kit. TCRB CDR3 regions were amplified from roughly 1.8 ug genomic DNA, or all available DNA if less, using the immunoSEQ assay. Multiplex PCR used 60 forward primers for TCR V beta segments and 13 reverse primers for J beta segments. Synthetic control templates were spiked into each sample at limiting dilution to estimate reads per starting template. Reads of 87 bp were generated by sequencing on the Illumina HiSeq System. From the authors' description of their analysis: To remove PCR and sequencing errors, closely related sequences were merged with a nearest neighbor algorithm. TCR overlap was defined as the percentage of unique tumor TCR beta sequences that were also present in the same patient's peripheral blood. Held by TCRdb, this immuneACCESS table contains in-frame sequences only and omits some clones. Under half of the omission traces to an unresolved V gene where checked; the cause of the rest is unknown. The V and J calls and the clone size are those of that table, but D and trimming were determined from the DNA. The sample has 85,000 to 110,000 clones on record, 75% to 85% of them singletons. The ten largest make up over 9.5% of the sample.

The clonotype comes from a human donor with glioblastoma. The sample was blood, taken before dendritic cell vaccination. Here the chain combines TRBV7-8 and TRBJ2-5, with 10 bases matching TRBD2. The nucleotide sequence reads as follows: TGTGCCAGCAGCTTAGTTGCACAGGGGGAAACTAGCGGGACGGAGACCCAGTACTTC. This codes for CASSLVAQGETSGTETQYF. The reference TRBV7-8 and TRBJ2-5 proteins fill in what lies around the CDR3, so the full variable domain reads GAGVSQSPRYKVAKRGQDVALRCDPISGHVSLFWYQQALGQGPEFLTYFQNEAQLDKSGLPSDRFFAERPEGSVSTLKIQRTQQEDSAVYLCASSLVAQGETSGTETQYFGPGTRLLVL.